This T cell receptor beta chain was recovered during a study of CD4 T cells in relation to SARS-CoV-2 and coronaviruses. Study summary: Controls used an HIV-1 Nef peptide pool or no peptide.

CD4+ T cells from unexposed donors were obtained before the COVID-19 pandemic (2011-2018). After about 10 days of culture, CD4+ T cells were isolated. Cultures held 1.5 million to 2.5 million PBMCs per well with roughly 10 IU/ml IL-2. Sequencing used immunoSEQ multiplex PCR; TCRdb keeps in-frame clones, though not all of them. The sample has 20,000 to 25,000 clones, 65% to 80% seen once. As to this clone: Its target is not known.

Study findings and constraints: Compared with monoreactive clones, crossreactive clones showed significantly weaker SARS-CoV-2 expansion. Crossreactivity was assessed only for spike protein, not other viral proteins.

Germline loops: CDR1 LNHNV, CDR2 YYDKDF (reference sequence). This CDR3 has 20 amino acids. The V and J ends lost 1 base and 1 base, in that order; junction bases with no gene match: 17. The chain combines TRBV15 with TRBJ2-7; TRBD1 matches 9 bases. Sequenced sample: CD4+ T cells from PBMCs, cultured in vitro. This clonotype was sampled from a human donor in good health. The CDR3 region has the DNA TGTGCCACCAGCAGAGCTCTTTCCAACCCCGGGACAGGGAAATCCTACGAGCAGTACTTC. This encodes CATSRALSNPGTGKSYEQYF.